These 19 T cell receptor beta chains were all obtained from the same sample, sequenced in a study of identical twins. TCRdb itself ran the 5' RACE reads through MiXCR, one entry per CDR3 protein. The table has hundreds of thousands of distinct CDR3 sequences, approximately 9% seen once; the top ten hold 5.1%. Sequencing input: memory (CD45RO+) T cells sorted from blood. The receptors here all came from a woman aged 18 to 35 in good health.

The sample holds a few counts of this clonotype. This chain joins TRBV28 and TRBJ1-4; 8 nucleotides match TRBD1. The CDR3 contains 15 residues. Germline values: CDR1 MDHEN, CDR2 SYDVKM. Trimming cost V 5 bases and J 3 bases; bases outside gene matches: 5. The CDR3 coding sequence is TGTGCCAGCAGTCCCCAGGGGGCGGCTAATGAAAAACTGTTTTTT. Its protein product is CASSPQGAANEKLFF.

This clonotype occurred a few times. The V gene is TRBV29-1, the J gene TRBJ1-5; D may be TRBD1 (5 bases). Germline V gene sequence: CDR1 SQVTM, CDR2 ANQGSEA. V shed 3 bases and J shed 0 bases, with 6 bases lying between them. The CDR3 covers 13 residues. This CDR3 is CSVDGGSNQPQHF. The CDR3 DNA is TGCAGCGTTGATGGGGGTAGCAATCAGCCCCAGCATTTT.

This clonotype appeared a few times. The chain recombines TRBV12-3 or TRBV12-4 with TRBJ2-3; perhaps TRBD2 as D (6 bases). There are 14 residues in the CDR3. V dropped 7 bases and J dropped 2 bases, with 13 bases sitting between them. CDR3 sequence (DNA): TGTGCCAGCAAACCTAGCGCCGACACAGATACGCAGTATTTT. Amino acids: CASKPSADTDTQYF.

This clonotype was counted between two and nine times. The V call is TRBV19, the J call TRBJ2-1; 13 positions agree with TRBD2. The CDR3 is 17 amino acids. Germline loops: CDR1 LNHDA, CDR2 SQIVND (reference sequence). V lost 7 bases to trimming and J lost 6 bases; unmatched junction nucleotides: 12. The CDR3 nucleotides read TGTGCCAGTACCCAACTAGCGGGAGGGCCTATCCCCAATGAGCAGTTCTTC. Protein product: CASTQLAGGPIPNEQFF.

This clonotype was picked up a small number of times. The V and J genes are TRBV7-6 and TRBJ2-1, with D unclear. The V gene's germline CDR1 is SGHVS and CDR2 FNYEAQ. CDR3 length: 15 residues. V lost 7 bases and J 5 bases, leaving 18 bases between the germline ends. As DNA, the CDR3 is TGTGCCAGCAACCTCCACTTGGGTGTTAACAATGAGCAGTTCTTC. Protein: CASNLHLGVNNEQFF. The complete variable domain, with remaining parts taken from reference TRBV7-6 and TRBJ2-1, reads GAGVSQSPRYKVTKRGQDVALRCDPISGHVSLYWYRQALGQGPEFLTYFNYEAQQDKSGLPNDRFSAERPEGSISTLTIQRTEQRDSAMYRCASNLHLGVNNEQFFGPGTRLTVL.

The chain employs TRBV5-1 and TRBJ2-6; TRBD1 is a possible D gene (6 bases). Trimming took 1 base from V and 2 from J, leaving 7 bases between them. Germline CDR1 SGHRS, CDR2 YFSETQ. The CDR3 has 15 residues. The CDR3: CASSLNRAGANVLTF. In DNA, the CDR3 is TGCGCCAGCAGCTTGAACAGGGCTGGGGCCAACGTCCTGACTTTC. The full variable domain, rest sourced from reference TRBV5-1 and TRBJ2-6, is KAGVTQTPRYLIKTRGQQVTLSCSPISGHRSVSWYQQTPGQGLQFLFEYFSETQRNKGNFPGRFSGRQFSNSRSEMNVSTLELGDSALYLCASSLNRAGANVLTFGAGSRLTVL.

The table lists this clonotype with a few counts. The V gene is TRBV3-1, the J gene TRBJ2-2; TRBD2 aligns across 11 bases. Germline CDR1 is LGHDT and CDR2 is YNNKEL (reference sequence). The V and J ends lost 5 bases and 0 bases, in that order; junction bases with no gene match: 2. The CDR3 sequence is 16 residues long. CDR3 DNA: TGTGCCAGCAGCACTAGCGGGGGTGCGAACACCGGGGAGCTGTTTTTT. Translating gives CASSTSGGANTGELFF.

The rearrangement uses TRBV12-3 or TRBV12-4 and TRBJ1-5; D ambiguous. Trimming shortened V by 0 bases and J by 7 bases, and 7 bases separated the two germline ends. The CDR3 runs 13 residues. CDR3 sequence (DNA): TGTGCCAGCAGTTTAGCGGCGGAGCAGCCCCAGCATTTT. It yields the protein CASSLAAEQPQHF.

The chain employs TRBV7-9 and TRBJ2-1; tentatively, D is TRBD2 (5 bases). Germline V gene data show CDR1 as SEHNR and CDR2 as FQNEAQ (reference sequence). Trimming pared 6 bases from V and 6 bases from J, leaving 9 bases between. CDR3 length: 12 residues. CDR3: CASSRTFNEQFF. The CDR3 DNA is TGTGCCAGCAGTCGGACTTTCAATGAGCAGTTCTTC.

This clonotype was counted between two and nine times. The chain uses TRBV2 and TRBJ2-3; D perhaps matches TRBD2 (5 bases). There are 11 residues in the CDR3. Trimming took 4 bases from V and 8 from J, leaving 7 bases between them. The V gene's germline CDR1 is SNHLY and CDR2 FYNNEI. CDR3 loop: CASSGGRTQYF. DNA of the CDR3: TGTGCCAGCAGTGGAGGGCGTACGCAGTATTTT.

The chain couples TRBV7-9 to TRBJ1-2, with D maybe TRBD1 (5 bases). CDR1 is SEHNR, CDR2 FQNEAQ, per germline (reference sequence). The length of the CDR3 is 14 residues. The V end was cut by 3 bases, the J end by 7 bases, with 15 bases between. CDR3: CASSFPGPGVGYTF. Here the CDR3 DNA reads TGTGCCAGCAGCTTTCCGGGACCTGGGGTTGGCTACACCTTC.

This clonotype occurred a few times. The CDR3, as DNA: TGTGCCTGGAGTGTACAGCGGTCCTTGGGGCTAGCGGCTCGAAAGTATGACAAAAACATTCAGTACTTC. Protein sequence: CAWSVQRSLGLAARKYDKNIQYF. The chain carries TRBV30 and TRBJ2-4; the match to TRBD2 covers 7 bases. Germline values: CDR1 GTSNPN, CDR2 SVGIG (reference sequence). With V trimmed by 0 bases and J by 3 bases, 29 bases remained unmatched. The CDR3 length is 23 residues.

The chain recombines TRBV7-2 with TRBJ1-1, with 8 bases identical to TRBD1. CDR1 and CDR2 from the germline V gene are SGHTA and FQGNSA. V was pared by 5 bases and J by 4 bases, with 9 bases of the junction left unmatched. The CDR3 loop spans 15 amino acids. The CDR3 loop is CASSDSTGGLTEAFF. As DNA, the CDR3 is TGTGCCAGCAGCGACTCTACAGGGGGGCTCACTGAAGCTTTCTTT.

This clonotype was seen a handful of times. This chain uses TRBV27 with TRBJ1-5; maybe TRBD1 (6 bases). The CDR3 consists of 15 residues. Trimming took off 8 bases at V and 1 base at J, with 15 bases between the two ends. Germline CDR1 and CDR2: MNHEY and SMNVEV (reference sequence). CDR3 in DNA: TGTGCCAGCGGAACAGGGTATGGAAGCAATCAGCCCCAGCATTTT. It codes for CASGTGYGSNQPQHF.

At least ten counts were recorded for this clonotype. This chain connects TRBV7-2 to TRBJ2-3; no firm D call. Germline-derived CDR1 and CDR2 are SGHTA and FQGNSA. There are 14 residues in the CDR3. V was shortened by 2 bases and J by 2 bases, with 8 bases between the two germline ends. CDR3 sequence reads: CASSLTRNTDTQYF. The CDR3 DNA is TGTGCCAGCAGCTTAACCCGTAACACAGATACGCAGTATTTT.

This clonotype was seen ten or more times. The chain carries TRBV12-3 or TRBV12-4 and TRBJ2-2; D not resolved. The CDR3 length is 15 residues. Trimming took 4 bases from V and 1 from J, leaving 10 bases between them. CDR3 amino acids: CASSSTDRNTGELFF. The CDR3 region has the DNA TGTGCCAGCAGTTCTACGGACCGGAACACCGGGGAGCTGTTTTTT.

This clonotype was recorded a few times. The chain combines TRBV29-1 with TRBJ2-7; 11 bases align to TRBD2. The V and J ends lost 5 bases and 0 bases, in that order; junction bases with no gene match: 3. CDR1 and CDR2 (germline): SQVTM, ANQGSEA. This CDR3 region has 14 residues. CDR3 nucleotide sequence: TGCAGCGTTAAAGGACTAGCGGGCTCCTACGAGCAGTACTTC. Protein sequence: CSVKGLAGSYEQYF.

The table lists this clonotype with a few counts. The chain recombines TRBV12-3 or TRBV12-4 with TRBJ1-6; TRBD1 agrees at 8 bases. The length of the CDR3 is 15 residues. The J segment lost 10 bases and the V segment lost 2 bases, leaving 7 bases of the junction unmatched. The CDR3 DNA is TGTGCCAGCAGTTTAATAGACAGGGGAGGATCACCCCTCCACTTT. This translates into CASSLIDRGGSPLHF.

This clonotype was recorded at least ten times. This sequence joins TRBV19 and TRBJ1-6; 8 positions match TRBD1. CDR3 length: 14 residues. The germline gives CDR1 LNHDA, CDR2 SQIVND (reference sequence). Trimming cost V 5 bases and J 7 bases; bases outside gene matches: 4. CDR3 sequence reads: CASSFRQGNSPLHF. The CDR3 DNA follows: TGTGCCAGTAGTTTTCGACAGGGGAATTCACCCCTCCACTTT.